This TCR beta chain was obtained from a study of blood T cells in healthy people across ages. Trimming stripped 3 bases from V and 3 bases from J, with 19 bases between. This CDR3 spans 17 amino acids. CDR1 is SEHNR, CDR2 FQNEAQ, per germline (reference sequence). Together with a sample-barcoded 5' primer, a J-beta primer mix was included in a second PCR lasting about 6 to 11 cycles. TCRdb called the 5' RACE reads again in MiXCR, with one record for every CDR3 protein. The data show around 1,600,000 distinct CDR3 sequences, 42% seen once. Donor samples were obtained from healthy Caucasian individuals from Russia, aged about 6 to 100.

The sample was blood. The rearrangement joins TRBV7-9 to TRBJ2-3; TRBD1 or TRBD2 may be the D gene (5 bases each). The receptor's source is a woman younger than 35 in good health. This CDR3 is CASSFPRGQGPTDTQYF. The CDR3, as DNA: TGTGCCAGCAGCTTCCCCCGGGGCCAAGGTCCTACAGATACGCAGTATTTT.